This TCR beta chain was retrieved from a study of T cell repertoires in cytomegalovirus infection. Germline assignment: CDR1 SQVTM and CDR2 ANQGSEA. Between the trimmed V and J ends, which lost 5 bases and 3 bases, there was a span of 11 bases. The CDR3 is 12 residues long. Findings and limits, study-wide: Clonotypes of TCR beta that were HLA-C-restricted and CMV-specific dominated the ex vivo response. People with CMV and the relevant HLA were identified by cumulative public TCR beta family frequency.

A remark on this clonotype: Its cognate antigen is unknown.

One entry per CDR3 protein, called by TCRdb with MiXCR from the reads. The sample records 600,000 to 800,000 distinct CDR3 sequences, roughly 26% being singletons. The gene calls are TRBV29-1 and TRBJ2-7; the D gene is possibly TRBD2 (6 bases). The sequence derives from a human donor in good health (CMV status not recorded). Some clones in this sample may be carry-over from other donors' samples. Sequencing input: CD8+ T cells from PBMCs. The CDR3 sequence: CSVIAEGYEQYF. The CDR3 DNA is TGCAGCGTTATAGCGGAGGGCTACGAGCAGTACTTC.